Listed here are 9 T cell receptor beta chains from one sample, sequenced in a study of beta chain features in type 1 diabetes (dated by TCRdb to 2017 to 2018). Libraries came from the immunoSEQ multiplex PCR assay. The entire amount of isolated RNA was reverse transcribed using the High Capacity cDNA Reverse Transcription Kit, so the sequenced TCRB transcripts were expressed ones. The table comes from immuneACCESS by way of TCRdb, which keeps in-frame sequences with V and J called. Part of the clones is missing from these tables; in studies checked, under half for an unresolved V gene and the rest for unknown reasons. The sample profile shows over 100,000 clones; around 40% of them were found once. Jointly, the top ten make up about 0.063% of the sample. Specimen: stem cell memory CD4+ T cells from blood. The label giving this sample's cell subset or site can be read as: stem cell-like memory CD4+ T cells. These receptors came from a woman between 18 and 29 years old in good health.

This clone was seen a few times. The gene calls are TRBV9 and TRBJ1-1, with D uncertain. This CDR3 is 14 amino acids long. Germline-derived CDR1 and CDR2 are SGDLS and YYNGEE. The ends were cut back, 0 bases at V and 1 base at J, with 7 bases in the middle. Here the CDR3 reads CASSVGLRNTEAFF. The CDR3 DNA is TGTGCCAGCAGCGTAGGACTTAGGAACACTGAAGCTTTCTTT.

This clone was counted a few times. V is TRBV5-4 and J is TRBJ2-3; TRBD1 matches at 8 bases. V lost 0 bases to trimming and J lost 3 bases; unmatched junction nucleotides: 3. This CDR3 has 15 residues. Germline V CDR1 and CDR2: SGHNT, YYREEE (reference sequence). CDR3 loop: CASSLAGQGTDTQYF. CDR3 sequence (DNA): TGTGCCAGCAGCTTGGCCGGACAGGGAACAGATACGCAGTATTTT.

This chain uses TRBV9 with TRBJ2-5; D is unresolved. This CDR3 has 12 residues. Trimming left V 3 bases short and J 1 base short, with 4 bases between. The germline CDR1 and CDR2 sequences are SGDLS and YYNGEE. The CDR3 sequence is CASSAGQETQYF. As DNA, the CDR3 is TGTGCCAGCAGCGCAGGCCAAGAGACCCAGTACTTC. Based on the CDR3 plus reference TRBV9 and TRBJ2-5, the full variable domain is DSGVTQTPKHLITATGQRVTLRCSPRSGDLSVYWYQQSLDQGLQFLIQYYNGEERAKGNILERFSAQQFPDLHSELNLSSLELGDSALYFCASSAGQETQYFGPGTRLLVL.

This chain uses TRBV6-1 with TRBJ2-7; 7 bases are shared with TRBD2. Germline trimming cut 7 bases from V and 0 bases from J; bases unmatched to any gene: 3. Germline assignment: CDR1 MNHNS and CDR2 SASEGT. The CDR3 totals 13 residues. CDR3 loop: CASILAVSYEQYF. CDR3 nucleotides: TGTGCCAGCATCCTAGCGGTCTCCTACGAGCAGTACTTC.

The CDR3 DNA follows: TGCAGTGAGGAGAAAGCAGATACGCAGTATTTT. Its translation: CSEEKADTQYF. The genes are TRBV20-1 and TRBJ2-3; D gene unclear. The CDR3 is 11 amino acids. V dropped 7 bases and J dropped 4 bases, with 9 bases sitting between them. The germline gives CDR1 DFQATT, CDR2 SNEGSKA (reference sequence).

This clone was picked up a small number of times. The rearrangement uses TRBV27 and TRBJ2-5, with a weak D call TRBD1 (6 bases). The V end lost 2 bases, the J end lost 1 base, and 11 bases lay between the germline ends. CDR1 MNHEY and CDR2 SMNVEV come from the germline V gene (reference sequence). The CDR3 consists of 15 residues. The CDR3 nucleotides are TGTGCCAGCAGTTTAACACAGGGTTCCCAAGAGACCCAGTACTTC. Its protein is CASSLTQGSQETQYF.

This chain uses TRBV27 with TRBJ2-6; D unresolved. Germline values: CDR1 MNHEY, CDR2 SMNVEV (reference sequence). The CDR3 has 13 amino acids. V lost 8 bases to trimming and J lost 0 bases, with 5 bases between them. This CDR3 reads CASRSSGANVLTF. CDR3 DNA sequence: TGTGCCAGCCGTAGCTCTGGGGCCAACGTCCTGACTTTC.

The sample holds a few counts of this clone. This chain connects TRBV29-1 to TRBJ2-2, with TRBD1 identical over 12 bases. The germline CDR1 and CDR2 sequences are SQVTM and ANQGSEA. J lost 10 bases, V lost 7 bases, and 7 bases had no gene match. CDR3 length: 13 residues. The CDR3: CSGRDRGHVELFF. The CDR3 region has the DNA TGCAGCGGCCGGGACAGGGGGCACGTGGAGCTGTTTTTT.

J is TRBJ2-3 and V is TRBV5-1, with TRBD1 identical over 8 bases. V lost 5 bases and J lost 6; bases outside the gene matches: 8. Germline lookup yields CDR1 SGHRS and CDR2 YFSETQ. CDR3 size: 14 residues. Here the CDR3 reads CASRDRVRTDTQYF. The CDR3 DNA sequence: TGCGCCAGCAGGGACAGGGTGAGGACCGATACGCAGTATTTT. Looking up the rest from reference TRBV5-1 and TRBJ2-3 gives the full variable domain: KAGVTQTPRYLIKTRGQQVTLSCSPISGHRSVSWYQQTPGQGLQFLFEYFSETQRNKGNFPGRFSGRQFSNSRSEMNVSTLELGDSALYLCASRDRVRTDTQYFGPGTRLTVL.